Below, 32 T cell receptor beta chains from the same sample are listed, as sequenced in a study of shared clonotypes between healthy human individuals. The data were produced by immunoSEQ multiplex PCR, yet TCRdb's version contains in-frame clones alone and is incomplete. The table has some 2.1 million clones, just over 90% seen once. CD45RO negativity and positive selection for CCR7 defined naive CD8 cells, a population that excluded terminally differentiated effector memory CD45RA+ cells. Sequenced material: naive CD8+ T cells from PBMCs. Receptor source: a man between 18 and 29 years old in good health. Some clones in this sample may be carry-over from other donors' samples.

CDR3 sequence: CASSFYTGELFF. The CDR3 DNA sequence: TGTGCCAGCAGTTTTTATACCGGGGAGCTGTTTTTT. V is TRBV25-1 and J is TRBJ2-2; D remains ambiguous. V was clipped by 5 bases and J by 5 bases, with 6 bases between them. Looked up from germline, CDR1 is MGHDK and CDR2 is SYGVNS. The CDR3 length is 12 residues.

The chain recombines TRBV7-9 with TRBJ1-1, with a tentative D call TRBD1 (5 bases). The CDR3 has 14 residues. Germline V gene sequence: CDR1 SEHNR, CDR2 FQNEAQ (reference sequence). The V and J ends lost 6 bases and 1 base respectively, with 12 bases between them. The CDR3 reads CASSSGTWNTEAFF. The CDR3 DNA reads TGTGCCAGCAGTTCCGGGACCTGGAACACTGAAGCTTTCTTT. Supplemented by reference TRBV7-9 and TRBJ1-1, the full variable domain reads DTGVSQNPRHKITKRGQNVTFRCDPISEHNRLYWYRQTLGQGPEFLTYFQNEAQLEKSRLLSDRFSAERPKGSFSTLEIQRTEQGDSAMYLCASSSGTWNTEAFFGQGTRLTVV.

The rearrangement uses TRBV7-8 and TRBJ2-2, with 8 bases aligning to TRBD1. After removal of 5 bases from V and 8 bases from J, the junction contained 10 bases not matched to a gene. This CDR3 contains 15 residues. CDR1 is SGHVS and CDR2 is FQNEAQ in the germline V gene. CDR3 in amino acids: CASSTTGGQNGELFF. The CDR3 coding sequence is TGTGCCAGCAGCACCACAGGGGGACAGAATGGGGAGCTGTTTTTT.

This chain joins TRBV4-1 and TRBJ2-1; D call uncertain. Germline CDR1 MGHRA, CDR2 YSYEKL. This CDR3 has 21 amino acids. V dropped 1 base and J dropped 1 base, with 26 bases sitting between them. CDR3 nucleotide sequence: TGCGCCAGCAGCCAAGGATCGCGTCTTACCCCGTCGGTTGGGTCCTACAATGAGCAGTTCTTC. Translated, it gives CASSQGSRLTPSVGSYNEQFF.

The rearrangement uses TRBV6-1 and TRBJ1-5; D might be TRBD1 (6 bases). CDR3 length equals 14 residues. Germline values: CDR1 MNHNS, CDR2 SASEGT. The V end lost 4 bases, the J end lost 6 bases, and 13 bases lay between the germline ends. CDR3 sequence: CASSGRQEFQPQHF. CDR3 nucleotide sequence: TGTGCCAGCAGTGGACGACAGGAATTTCAGCCCCAGCATTTT.

The chain is built from TRBV2 and TRBJ1-2, with D uncertain. Germline values: CDR1 SNHLY, CDR2 FYNNEI. Trimming cost V 6 bases and J 1 base, with 15 bases left between them. The CDR3 length is 15 residues. The CDR3: CASSRVAAYNYGYTF. For the CDR3, the DNA is TGTGCCAGCAGCCGGGTGGCGGCGTATAACTATGGCTACACCTTC. Complete variable domain (other parts from reference TRBV2 and TRBJ1-2): EPEVTQTPSHQVTQMGQEVILRCVPISNHLYFYWYRQILGQKVEFLVSFYNNEISEKSEIFDDQFSVERPDGSNFTLKIRSTKLEDSAMYFCASSRVAAYNYGYTFGSGTRLTVV.

Concerning this clone: The junction departs from germline at one end; a sequencing error may be responsible. This rearrangement joins TRBV4-1 to TRBJ2-5; D gene ambiguous. CDR1 MGHRA and CDR2 YSYEKL come from the germline V gene. CDR3 length equals 15 residues. The CDR3 loop is CASSPEREHQETQYF. In nucleotides, the CDR3 is TGCGCCAGCAGCCCCGAAAGGGAACACCAGGAGACCCAGTACTTC.

The chain couples TRBV28 to TRBJ2-5; 13 bases align to TRBD2. Germline CDR1 reads MDHEN; CDR2 reads SYDVKM. The CDR3 is 16 amino acids. With 2 bases clipped from V and 5 bases from J, the junction kept 5 bases outside the gene matches. CDR3 in DNA: TGTGCCAGCAGTTTAGGGGGACTAGCGGGACGGGAGACCCAGTACTTC. It is translated as CASSLGGLAGRETQYF.

Regarding this clone: This CDR3 is also generated by other DNA sequences in the sample. This chain uses TRBV7-8 with TRBJ1-1; a weak D match, TRBD1 (5 bases). The CDR3 has 13 amino acids. CDR1 is SGHVS, CDR2 FQNEAQ, per germline. V was pared by 3 bases and J by 4 bases, with 9 bases between. The CDR3 DNA reads as TGTGCCAGCAGCTTCAGAGGGGCCACTGAAGCTTTCTTT. As protein: CASSFRGATEAFF.

This chain joins TRBV7-2 and TRBJ2-1, with 7 positions matching TRBD1. Trimming removed 5 bases from V and 3 bases from J; junction bases left unmatched: 10. The CDR3 is made up of 16 amino acids. Germline V gene data show CDR1 as SGHTA and CDR2 as FQGNSA. In DNA, the CDR3 is TGTGCCAGCAGCCCCCTGAGGGACAGACTCTACAATGAGCAGTTCTTC. Residues: CASSPLRDRLYNEQFF.

The V gene is TRBV4-1, the J gene TRBJ1-1; D gene ambiguous. Trimming pared 0 bases from V and 1 base from J, leaving 15 bases between. Germline CDR1 and CDR2: MGHRA and YSYEKL. The CDR3 is made up of 17 amino acids. The CDR3 protein is CASSQDPLFGENTEAFF. The CDR3 coding sequence is TGCGCCAGCAGCCAAGATCCCTTATTTGGGGAGAACACTGAAGCTTTCTTT.

The chain couples TRBV7-9 to TRBJ2-7, with D unclear. The ends were cut back, 5 bases at V and 1 base at J, with 12 bases in the middle. CDR3 length: 14 residues. Germline CDR1 is SEHNR and CDR2 is FQNEAQ (reference sequence). The CDR3 sequence is CASSPPGWSYEQYF. The CDR3 DNA is TGTGCCAGCAGCCCACCCGGCTGGTCCTACGAGCAGTACTTC. Full variable domain (remainder filled in from reference TRBV7-9 and TRBJ2-7): DTGVSQNPRHKITKRGQNVTFRCDPISEHNRLYWYRQTLGQGPEFLTYFQNEAQLEKSRLLSDRFSAERPKGSFSTLEIQRTEQGDSAMYLCASSPPGWSYEQYFGPGTRLTVT.

The chain is built from TRBV11-3 and TRBJ2-7; 10 bases align to TRBD2. The trim removed 5 bases at V and 9 bases at J, leaving 10 bases unmatched. Germline lookup yields CDR1 SGHNT and CDR2 YENEEA. This CDR3 is 14 amino acids long. The CDR3 sequence is CASSPASGRGRQYF. The CDR3 nucleotides read TGTGCCAGCAGCCCGGCTAGCGGGAGAGGGAGGCAGTACTTC.

For the CDR3, the DNA is TGCAGCGTTGAACCCAGAGCGGGAGTAATAGGTGAGCAGTTCTTC. Translating it yields CSVEPRAGVIGEQFF. The J gene is TRBJ2-1, the V gene TRBV29-1, with 8 bases that match TRBD2. The ends lost 2 bases at V and 9 bases at J; junction bases unmatched: 12. In germline, CDR1 is SQVTM, CDR2 ANQGSEA. This CDR3 region has 15 residues.

The chain recombines TRBV28 with TRBJ1-5, with 8 bases fitting TRBD1. The ends lost 10 bases at V and 7 bases at J; junction bases unmatched: 9. The germline CDR1 and CDR2 sequences are MDHEN and SYDVKM. This CDR3 region has 13 residues. The CDR3 reads CATSDRASQPQHF. The CDR3 bases are TGTGCCACCTCGGACAGGGCGAGCCAGCCCCAGCATTTT.

The J gene is TRBJ2-3, the V gene TRBV4-1; TRBD1 matches 8 bases. The germline gives CDR1 MGHRA, CDR2 YSYEKL. The CDR3 consists of 16 residues. Germline trimming cut 4 bases from V and 5 bases from J; bases unmatched to any gene: 11. The CDR3 sequence: CASSLIGQGRGDTQYF. In nucleotides, the CDR3 is TGCGCCAGCAGCCTCATAGGACAGGGTCGGGGAGATACGCAGTATTTT.

This chain connects TRBV27 to TRBJ2-5; 7 positions agree with TRBD1. The V and J ends lost 10 bases and 2 bases, in that order; junction bases with no gene match: 7. CDR3 length equals 13 residues. Germline V lookup: CDR1 MNHEY, CDR2 SMNVEV (reference sequence). CDR3 bases: TGTGCCACCGCCGACAGGGCACAAGAGACCCAGTACTTC. Translating gives CATADRAQETQYF.

A word on this clone: The sample has other DNA sequences that encode this CDR3 too. The V call is TRBV27, the J call TRBJ2-7; TRBD2 aligns across 9 bases. V lost 8 bases, J lost 0 bases, and 2 bases stayed unmatched. In germline, CDR1 is MNHEY, CDR2 SMNVEV (reference sequence). This CDR3 is built from 13 residues. Here the CDR3 DNA reads TGTGCCAGCGGTAGCGGGAGCTCCTACGAGCAGTACTTC. Encoded protein: CASGSGSSYEQYF.

This chain joins TRBV9 and TRBJ2-3; D assignment may be TRBD1 or TRBD2 (5 bases each). Germline assignment: CDR1 SGDLS and CDR2 YYNGEE. CDR3 length: 15 residues. V lost 0 bases to trimming and J lost 2 bases, with 10 bases between them. The CDR3 coding sequence is TGTGCCAGCAGCGTAGAGAGGGGTCACACAGATACGCAGTATTTT. Residues: CASSVERGHTDTQYF.

The CDR3, as DNA: TGTGCCAGCAGCTTGGTGGCACCCTCTGGAAACACCATATATTTT. This codes for CASSLVAPSGNTIYF. The rearrangement uses TRBV5-5 and TRBJ1-3; the D is unclear. The V gene's germline CDR1 is SGHKS and CDR2 YYEKEE (reference sequence). V was shortened by 0 bases and J by 0 bases, with 7 bases between the two germline ends. The CDR3 runs to 15 residues. Based on the CDR3 plus reference TRBV5-5 and TRBJ1-3, the full variable domain is DAGVTQSPTHLIKTRGQQVTLRCSPISGHKSVSWYQQVLGQGPQFIFQYYEKEERGRGNFPDRFSARQFPNYSSELNVNALLLGDSALYLCASSLVAPSGNTIYFGEGSWLTVV.

The CDR3 coding sequence is TGCGCCAGCAGCCAATATACTAGCGGAGTACTGGGTAATGAGCAGTTCTTC. Translation gives CASSQYTSGVLGNEQFF. The chain uses TRBV4-1 and TRBJ2-1; 8 bases are a match to TRBD2. The junction had 13 bases not matched to a gene; V was cut back by 2 bases and J by 7 bases. CDR1 MGHRA and CDR2 YSYEKL come from the germline V gene. The CDR3 loop spans 17 amino acids.

Comments on this clone: The sample carries other DNA sequences with the same CDR3. V and J are TRBV27 and TRBJ2-1; a weak D match, TRBD1 (6 bases). The length of the CDR3 is 14 residues. The ends were cut back, 3 bases at V and 4 bases at J, with 10 bases in the middle. The germline V gene has CDR1 MNHEY and CDR2 SMNVEV (reference sequence). CDR3 bases: TGTGCCAGCAGTTTGCGGACAGCTTACAATGAGCAGTTCTTC. Translating it yields CASSLRTAYNEQFF.

Points on this clone: Other DNA sequences in the sample encode the same CDR3. The chain recombines TRBV10-3 with TRBJ2-1; D gene unclear. In germline, CDR1 is ENHRY, CDR2 SYGVKD. The CDR3 sequence is 14 residues long. With 8 bases removed from V and 3 bases from J, the gap between germline ends came to 14 bases. The CDR3 DNA follows: TGTGCCATCGGGTCTGGACCAGACTACAATGAGCAGTTCTTC. Its protein is CAIGSGPDYNEQFF.

The chain links TRBV28 to TRBJ1-2; tentatively, D is TRBD1 (6 bases). Germline CDR1 and CDR2: MDHEN and SYDVKM. V was cut by 4 bases and J by 5 bases, with 17 bases left in between. This CDR3 comprises 15 residues. The CDR3 sequence: CASSSGTGLLYGYTF. The DNA of the CDR3 is TGTGCCAGCAGTTCCGGTACAGGGCTGCTATATGGCTACACCTTC.

The chain carries TRBV7-6 and TRBJ2-1, with 7 bases lining up with TRBD2. Germline assignment: CDR1 SGHVS and CDR2 FNYEAQ. The CDR3 length is 16 residues. The V gene end was trimmed by 6 bases and the J gene end by 7 bases; junction bases not matched to a gene: 15. The CDR3 sequence: CASSLPLALDGNEQFF. In DNA, the CDR3 is TGTGCCAGCAGTCTACCACTAGCGCTAGATGGTAATGAGCAGTTCTTC.

The genes are TRBV10-3 and TRBJ1-1; D gene ambiguous. V was shortened by 3 bases and J by 6 bases, with 14 bases between the two germline ends. The CDR3 totals 14 residues. Germline values: CDR1 ENHRY, CDR2 SYGVKD. CDR3 residues: CAISDGGGGSEAFF. The CDR3, as DNA: TGTGCCATCAGTGATGGAGGTGGAGGATCTGAAGCTTTCTTT.

This clone was seen just once. The chain employs TRBV27 and TRBJ1-5; D might be TRBD1 (5 bases). CDR1 and CDR2 (germline): MNHEY, SMNVEV (reference sequence). The CDR3 consists of 15 residues. V gave up 7 bases and J gave up 3 bases, with 16 bases separating them. CDR3: CASTWEGTPNQPQHF. CDR3 DNA sequence: TGTGCCAGCACCTGGGAGGGGACCCCCAATCAGCCCCAGCATTTT.

The chain couples TRBV9 to TRBJ2-5; D is unclear. The CDR3 runs 15 residues. Germline V gene data show CDR1 as SGDLS and CDR2 as YYNGEE. V dropped 0 bases and J dropped 5 bases, with 14 bases sitting between them. The CDR3 DNA sequence: TGTGCCAGCAGCGTAGTAGGCAACCCGTGGGAGACCCAGTACTTC. The encoded protein is CASSVVGNPWETQYF.

This clone was recorded once. The genes are TRBV7-3 and TRBJ2-2; D is uncertain. This CDR3 spans 14 amino acids. Trimming removed 2 bases at V and 4 bases at J, with 8 bases between. The germline V gene has CDR1 SGHTA and CDR2 FQGTGA. The CDR3 reads CASSLVALTGELFF. In nucleotides, the CDR3 is TGTGCCAGCAGCTTAGTAGCTCTCACCGGGGAGCTGTTTTTT.

With respect to this clone: Other nucleotide sequences from this sample produce the same CDR3. The V and J genes are TRBV7-9 and TRBJ2-7, with D perhaps matching TRBD1 or TRBD2 (5 bases each). V was cut by 5 bases and J by 0 bases, with 11 bases left in between. Germline-derived CDR1 and CDR2 are SEHNR and FQNEAQ (reference sequence). CDR3 length equals 14 residues. The CDR3 sequence is CASSPSGSSYEQYF. DNA of the CDR3: TGTGCCAGCAGCCCGTCAGGGAGCTCCTACGAGCAGTACTTC. Complete variable domain (other parts from reference TRBV7-9 and TRBJ2-7): DTGVSQNPRHKITKRGQNVTFRCDPISEHNRLYWYRQTLGQGPEFLTYFQNEAQLEKSRLLSDRFSAERPKGSFSTLEIQRTEQGDSAMYLCASSPSGSSYEQYFGPGTRLTVT.

J is TRBJ2-2 and V is TRBV9; a weak D match, TRBD1 (6 bases). V lost 0 bases to trimming and J lost 4 bases, with 13 bases between them. Germline V gene lookup returns CDR1 SGDLS and CDR2 YYNGEE. This CDR3 is built from 16 residues. The CDR3 coding sequence is TGTGCCAGCAGCGTAGGGGGGCGTAGGAGCACCGGGGAGCTGTTTTTT. As protein: CASSVGGRRSTGELFF.

J is TRBJ2-7 and V is TRBV5-4, with D perhaps given as TRBD1 or TRBD2 (6 bases each). The CDR3 spans 13 residues. Looked up from germline, CDR1 is SGHNT and CDR2 is YYREEE (reference sequence). With 4 bases removed from V and 3 bases from J, the gap between germline ends came to 11 bases. The CDR3, as DNA: TGTGCCAGCAGCATTGGAGGGGGCTACGAGCAGTACTTC. Its protein product is CASSIGGGYEQYF.